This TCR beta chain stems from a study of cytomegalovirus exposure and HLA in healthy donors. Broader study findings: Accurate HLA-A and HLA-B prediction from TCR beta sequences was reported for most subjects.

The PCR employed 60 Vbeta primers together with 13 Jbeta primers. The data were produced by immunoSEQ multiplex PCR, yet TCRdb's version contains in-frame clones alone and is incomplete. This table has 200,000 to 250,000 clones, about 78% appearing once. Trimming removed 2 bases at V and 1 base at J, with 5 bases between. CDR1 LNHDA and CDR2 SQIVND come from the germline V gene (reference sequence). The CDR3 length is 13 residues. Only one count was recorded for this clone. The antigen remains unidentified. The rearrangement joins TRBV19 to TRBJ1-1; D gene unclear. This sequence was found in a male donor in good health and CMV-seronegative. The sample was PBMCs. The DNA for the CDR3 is TGTGCCAGTAGTATAACAACGAACACTGAAGCTTTCTTT. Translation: CASSITTNTEAFF.